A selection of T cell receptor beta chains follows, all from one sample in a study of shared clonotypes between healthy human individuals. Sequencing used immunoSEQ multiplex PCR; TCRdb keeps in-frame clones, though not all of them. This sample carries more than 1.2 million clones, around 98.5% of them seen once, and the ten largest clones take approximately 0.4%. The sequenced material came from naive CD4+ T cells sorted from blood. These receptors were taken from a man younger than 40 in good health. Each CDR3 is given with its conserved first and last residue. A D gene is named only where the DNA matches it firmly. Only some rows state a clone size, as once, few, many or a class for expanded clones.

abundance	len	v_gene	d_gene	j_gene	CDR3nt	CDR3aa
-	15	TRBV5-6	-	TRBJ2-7	TGTGCCAGCAGCTACGCGGAAAGGGACGTCCGGGAGCAGTACTTC	CASSYAERDVREQYF
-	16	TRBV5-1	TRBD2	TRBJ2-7	TGCGCCAGCAGCGCCAGGACTAGCGGGAGTTTCAGCGAGCAGTACTTC	CASSARTSGSFSEQYF
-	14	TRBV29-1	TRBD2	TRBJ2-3	TGCAGCGCCGGGACTAGCGGGAACACAGATACGCAGTATTTT	CSAGTSGNTDTQYF
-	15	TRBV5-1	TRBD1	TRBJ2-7	TGCGCCAGCAGTACCGGGACAGTGAGCTCCTACGAGCAGTACTTC	CASSTGTVSSYEQYF
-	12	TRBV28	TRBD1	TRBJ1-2	TGTGCCAGCACGACAGGGGGCTATGGCTACACCTTC	CASTTGGYGYTF
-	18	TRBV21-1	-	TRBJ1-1	TGTGCCAGCAGCAAAGGTTCCGGCCAGGGAGACATGAACACTGAAGCTTTCTTT	CASSKGSGQGDMNTEAFF
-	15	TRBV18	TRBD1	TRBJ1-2	TGTGCCAGCTCACCAGAGCCACAGGGGGCAGGTGGCTACACCTTC	CASSPEPQGAGGYTF
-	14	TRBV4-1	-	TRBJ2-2	TGCGCCAGCAGCCAAGATTTTACGGCGGGGGAGCTGTTTTTT	CASSQDFTAGELFF
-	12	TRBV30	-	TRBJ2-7	TGTGCCTGGAAAGGAGGGTTCTACGAGCAGTACTTC	CAWKGGFYEQYF
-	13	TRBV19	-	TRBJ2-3	TGTGCCAGTAGTATCGGGGGGCCGGAGGCACAGTATTTT	CASSIGGPEAQYF
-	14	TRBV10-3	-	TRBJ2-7	TGTGCCATCAGTTTTACAGCAGGGGTTAACGAGCAGTACTTC	CAISFTAGVNEQYF
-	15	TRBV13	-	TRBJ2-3	TGTGCCAGCAGCTCGGATGGACCCGCGATTGATACGCAGTATTTT	CASSSDGPAIDTQYF
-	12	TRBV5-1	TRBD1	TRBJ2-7	TGCGCCAGCAGCTTGCACAGGGGCGAGCAGTACTTC	CASSLHRGEQYF
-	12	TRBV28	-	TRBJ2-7	TGTGCCAGCAGTTGGACGTCAGGGGAGCAGTACTTC	CASSWTSGEQYF
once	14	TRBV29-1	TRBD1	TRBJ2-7	TGCAGCGTGGGGGGACAGGGGGATCCCTACGAGCAGTACTTC	CSVGGQGDPYEQYF
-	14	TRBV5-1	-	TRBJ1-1	TGCGCCAGCAGCTTGATGGACAGCGACACTGAAGCTTTCTTT	CASSLMDSDTEAFF
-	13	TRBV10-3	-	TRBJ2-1	TGTGCCATCGCGGACAGCAAATACAATGAGCAGTTCTTC	CAIADSKYNEQFF
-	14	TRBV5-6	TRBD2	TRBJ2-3	TGTGCCAGCGAGAGCTTAGCGGGAGCAGATACGCAGTATTTT	CASESLAGADTQYF
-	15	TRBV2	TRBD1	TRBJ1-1	TGTGCCAGCAGTGCAAGGGACAGGGGAGGAACTGAAGCTTTCTTT	CASSARDRGGTEAFF
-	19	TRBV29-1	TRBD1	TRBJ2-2	TGCAGCGTCGACTTAAGGGCAACATCCGGGACAGGGGTGCGCGGGGAGCTGTTTTTT	CSVDLRATSGTGVRGELFF
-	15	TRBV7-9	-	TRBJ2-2	TGTGCCAGCAGCCAGGGACGTAGAGGAACCGGGGAGCTGTTTTTT	CASSQGRRGTGELFF
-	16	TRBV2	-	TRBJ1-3	TGTGCCAGCAGTGAAGAGTCAGGGTCGTTTGGAAACACCATATATTTT	CASSEESGSFGNTIYF
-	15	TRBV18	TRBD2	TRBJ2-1	TGTGCCAGCTCACCGCGGGAGGGGCCCTACAATGAGCAGTTCTTC	CASSPREGPYNEQFF
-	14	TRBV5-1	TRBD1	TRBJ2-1	TGCGCCAGCGGACCTCCCGGGACAGGGAATGAGCAGTTCTTC	CASGPPGTGNEQFF
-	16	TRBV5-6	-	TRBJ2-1	TGTGCCAGCAGCTTGGCCGCGCGGGCCAGCTTCAATGAGCAGTTCTTC	CASSLAARASFNEQFF
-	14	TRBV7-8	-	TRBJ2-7	TGTGCCAGCAGCCAATGGACAGAAAACTACGAGCAGTACTTC	CASSQWTENYEQYF
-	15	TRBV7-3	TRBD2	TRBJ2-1	TGTGCCAGCAGCTCGAGCGGGAACTATGGGGATGAGCAGTTCTTC	CASSSSGNYGDEQFF
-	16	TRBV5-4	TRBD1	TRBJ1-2	TGTGCCAGCAGCGGGGGACAGGTTCCCATTAACTATGGCTACACCTTC	CASSGGQVPINYGYTF
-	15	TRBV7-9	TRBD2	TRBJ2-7	TGTGCCAGCAGCCCACGGGGGGACTCCATGGGGGAGCAGTACTTC	CASSPRGDSMGEQYF
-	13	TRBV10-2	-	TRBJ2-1	TGCGCCAGCAGTGAGTCTTCAGGGAATGAGCAGTTCTTC	CASSESSGNEQFF
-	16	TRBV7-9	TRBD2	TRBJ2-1	TGTGCCAGCAGCTCCCAGAGACTAGCTGGGGCGGGTGAGCAGTTCTTC	CASSSQRLAGAGEQFF
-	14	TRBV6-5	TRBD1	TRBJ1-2	TGTGCCAGCTCCGGGGTGGACAGGGATTATGGCTACACCTTC	CASSGVDRDYGYTF
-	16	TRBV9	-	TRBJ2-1	TGTGCCAGCAGCGTAGAACCCACGAGCTCCTACAATGAGCAGTTCTTC	CASSVEPTSSYNEQFF
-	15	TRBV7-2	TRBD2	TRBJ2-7	TGTGCCAGCAGCCGTAGCGGGAAGTCGTCCTACGAGCAGTACTTC	CASSRSGKSSYEQYF
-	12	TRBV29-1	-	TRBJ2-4	TGCAGCGTTGTAGCACCGAAAAACATTCAGTACTTC	CSVVAPKNIQYF
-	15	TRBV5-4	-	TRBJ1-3	TGTGCCAGCAGCACGAACCGGAACTCTGGAAACACCATATATTTT	CASSTNRNSGNTIYF
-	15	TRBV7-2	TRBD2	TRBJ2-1	TGTGCCAGCAGCCGCACTAGCGGGAGGAGTAGTGAGCAGTTCTTC	CASSRTSGRSSEQFF
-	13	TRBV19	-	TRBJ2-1	TGTGCCAGCCGGGAAAGCCTTTACAATGAGCAGTTCTTC	CASRESLYNEQFF
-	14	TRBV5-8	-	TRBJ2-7	TGTGCCAGCAGCTTGTTAGGCGGTTCCTACGAGCAGTACTTC	CASSLLGGSYEQYF
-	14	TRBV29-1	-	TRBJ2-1	TGCAGCGTTCAGGGGACCACCAGGGACAATGAGCAGTTCTTC	CSVQGTTRDNEQFF
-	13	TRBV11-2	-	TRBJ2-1	TGTGCCAGCAGCTTAGGACTAGAGAATGAGCAGTTCTTC	CASSLGLENEQFF
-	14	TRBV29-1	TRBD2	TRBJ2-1	TGCAGCGTTGAAGCTAGCGGGAGGGCCCTAGAGCAGTTCTTC	CSVEASGRALEQFF
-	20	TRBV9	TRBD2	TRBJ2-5	TGTGCCAGCAGCGTAGCTACCGGGACTAGCGGGAGACACAAGCAAGAGACCCAGTACTTC	CASSVATGTSGRHKQETQYF
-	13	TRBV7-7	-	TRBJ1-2	TGTGCCAGCAGCTTAGAGATGCCTAATGGCTACACCTTC	CASSLEMPNGYTF
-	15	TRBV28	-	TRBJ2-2	TGTGCCAGCAGTCCTGGAGGGACGAACACCGGGGAGCTGTTTTTT	CASSPGGTNTGELFF
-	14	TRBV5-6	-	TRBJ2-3	TGTGCCAGCAGCCATTATACAGGCACAGATACGCAGTATTTT	CASSHYTGTDTQYF
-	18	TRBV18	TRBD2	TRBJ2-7	TGTGCCAGCTCGCGACTAACTAGCGGTACGAGCAATTCCTACGAGCAGTACTTC	CASSRLTSGTSNSYEQYF
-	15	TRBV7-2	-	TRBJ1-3	TGTGCCAGCAGCTTAGAGGGCAGGGCTGGAAACACCATATATTTT	CASSLEGRAGNTIYF
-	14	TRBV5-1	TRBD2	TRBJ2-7	TGCGCCAGCAGCCTAGCGGGGGCTACCTACGAGCAGTACTTC	CASSLAGATYEQYF
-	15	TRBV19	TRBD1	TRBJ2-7	TGTGCCAGTAGTACCGGGGGGACAGGGTCCCACGAGCAGTACTTC	CASSTGGTGSHEQYF
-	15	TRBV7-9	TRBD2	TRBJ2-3	TGTGCCAGCAGCTTCTTAGCGGGAGGCACAGATACGCAGTATTTT	CASSFLAGGTDTQYF
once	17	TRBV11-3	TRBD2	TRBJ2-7	TGTGCCAGCAGCCCGGGAACGGGACTAGCGGCCTCCTACGAGCAGTACTTC	CASSPGTGLAASYEQYF
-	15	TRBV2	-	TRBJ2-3	TGTGCCAGCATTAAGGCGGACTATAGCACAGATACGCAGTATTTT	CASIKADYSTDTQYF